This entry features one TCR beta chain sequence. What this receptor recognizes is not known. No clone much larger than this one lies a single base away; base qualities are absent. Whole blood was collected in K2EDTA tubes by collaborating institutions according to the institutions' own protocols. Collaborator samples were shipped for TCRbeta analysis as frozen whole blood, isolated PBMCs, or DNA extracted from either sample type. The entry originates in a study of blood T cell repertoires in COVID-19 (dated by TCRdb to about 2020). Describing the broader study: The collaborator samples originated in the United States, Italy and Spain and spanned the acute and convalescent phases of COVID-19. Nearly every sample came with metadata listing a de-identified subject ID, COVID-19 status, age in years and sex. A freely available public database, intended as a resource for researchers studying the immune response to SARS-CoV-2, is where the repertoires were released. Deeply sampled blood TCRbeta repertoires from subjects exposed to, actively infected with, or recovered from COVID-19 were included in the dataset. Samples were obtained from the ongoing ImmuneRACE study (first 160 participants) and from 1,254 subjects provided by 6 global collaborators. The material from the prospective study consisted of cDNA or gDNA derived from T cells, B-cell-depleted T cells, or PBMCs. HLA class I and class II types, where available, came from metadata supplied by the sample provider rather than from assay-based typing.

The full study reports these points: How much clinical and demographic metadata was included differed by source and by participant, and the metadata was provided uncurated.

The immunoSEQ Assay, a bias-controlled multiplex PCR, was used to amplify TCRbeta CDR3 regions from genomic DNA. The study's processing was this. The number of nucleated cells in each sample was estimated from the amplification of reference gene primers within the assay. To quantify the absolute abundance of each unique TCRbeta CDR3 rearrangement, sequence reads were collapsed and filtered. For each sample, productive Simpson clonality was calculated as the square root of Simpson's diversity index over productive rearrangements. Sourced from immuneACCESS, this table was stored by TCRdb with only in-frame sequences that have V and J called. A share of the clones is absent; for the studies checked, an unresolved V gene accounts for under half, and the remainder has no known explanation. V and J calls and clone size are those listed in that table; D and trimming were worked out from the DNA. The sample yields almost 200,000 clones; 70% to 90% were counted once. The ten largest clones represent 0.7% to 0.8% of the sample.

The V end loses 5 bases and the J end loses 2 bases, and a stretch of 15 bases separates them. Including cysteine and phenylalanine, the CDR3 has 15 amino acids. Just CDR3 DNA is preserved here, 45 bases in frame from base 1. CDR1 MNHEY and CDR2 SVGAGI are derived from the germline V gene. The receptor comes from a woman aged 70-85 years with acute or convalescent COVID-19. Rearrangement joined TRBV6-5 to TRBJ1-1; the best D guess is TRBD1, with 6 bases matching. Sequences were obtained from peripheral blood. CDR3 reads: CASSPQRQANTEAFF. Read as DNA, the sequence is TGTGCCAGCAGTCCTCAGCGACAGGCTAACACTGAAGCTTTCTTT.